This passage covers 10 T cell receptor beta chains from one sample sequenced in a study of T cell changes during pregnancy in multiple sclerosis. Assay: immunoSEQ multiplex PCR; the TCRdb copy retains only in-frame clones and omits some. The sample includes some 60,000 clones, around 95% of them seen just once. Specimen: CD4+ T cells from peripheral blood mononuclear cells, collected before pregnancy. The origin of the receptors is a female donor with multiple sclerosis, enrolled in a pregnancy study.

The DNA of the CDR3 is TGTGCCAGCTCGCGAGGGTGGCAGCAGCCCCAGCATTTT. Its protein product is CASSRGWQQPQHF. The chain couples TRBV18 to TRBJ1-5; no definite D call. V was pared by 6 bases and J by 7 bases, with 13 bases between. The germline CDR1 and CDR2 sequences are KGHSH and LQKENI. The CDR3 consists of 13 residues.

The rearrangement links TRBV5-4 to TRBJ2-7; a weak D match, TRBD1 (5 bases). The CDR3 length is 17 residues. Per the germline V gene, CDR1 is SGHNT and CDR2 is YYREEE (reference sequence). The germline V and J ends were trimmed by 0 bases and 6 bases, with 22 bases remaining between them. This CDR3 is CASSLVVRAREQGEQYF. In nucleotides, the CDR3 is TGTGCCAGCAGCTTGGTCGTTCGGGCACGCGAGCAGGGCGAGCAGTACTTC. Variable domain in full (rest from reference TRBV5-4 and TRBJ2-7): ETGVTQSPTHLIKTRGQQVTLRCSSQSGHNTVSWYQQALGQGPQFIFQYYREEENGRGNFPPRFSGLQFPNYSSELNVNALELDDSALYLCASSLVVRAREQGEQYFGPGTRLTVT.

The rearrangement joins TRBV6-1 to TRBJ1-3, with 7 bases identical to TRBD1. Per the germline V gene, CDR1 is MNHNS and CDR2 is SASEGT. The CDR3 runs 15 residues. Germline trimming cut 7 bases from V and 0 bases from J; bases unmatched to any gene: 6. CDR3 sequence (DNA): TGTGCCAGCATCTCAGGGGGACTCTCTGGAAACACCATATATTTT. This encodes CASISGGLSGNTIYF.

The rearrangement links TRBV19 to TRBJ2-1; maybe TRBD1 (5 bases). Germline loops: CDR1 LNHDA, CDR2 SQIVND (reference sequence). V was trimmed by 5 bases and J by 4 bases, leaving 15 bases between them. The length of the CDR3 is 15 residues. CDR3 amino acids: CASSLRAGIYNEQFF. In DNA form, the CDR3 reads TGTGCCAGTAGTTTACGGGCAGGGATATACAATGAGCAGTTCTTC.

The chain joins TRBV10-3 to TRBJ1-5; TRBD1 matches 8 bases. The CDR3 consists of 15 residues. The junction had 5 bases not matched to a gene; V was cut back by 6 bases and J by 1 base. The germline CDR1 and CDR2 sequences are ENHRY and SYGVKD. CDR3 sequence reads: CAISSQGASNQPQHF. The CDR3 region has the DNA TGTGCCATCAGCTCCCAGGGGGCGAGCAATCAGCCCCAGCATTTT.

The chain recombines TRBV7-2 with TRBJ2-1; 8 bases agree with TRBD1. The CDR3 is made up of 16 amino acids. Germline-derived CDR1 and CDR2 are SGHTA and FQGNSA. The ends lost 1 base at V and 2 bases at J; junction bases unmatched: 4. The CDR3 DNA follows: TGTGCCAGCAGCTTAGTGGGGACAGGTGCCTACAATGAGCAGTTCTTC. This codes for CASSLVGTGAYNEQFF.

This chain joins TRBV4-1 and TRBJ2-4; 7 bases line up with TRBD2. The V and J ends lost 4 bases and 9 bases, in that order; junction bases with no gene match: 9. Germline CDR1 and CDR2: MGHRA and YSYEKL. The CDR3 has 14 amino acids. CDR3 DNA sequence: TGCGCCAGCAGCCTCAGTAGGTGGGAGGGCATTCAGTACTTC. Its translation: CASSLSRWEGIQYF.

The chain carries TRBV27 and TRBJ2-7; 11 nucleotides line up with TRBD2. The CDR3 consists of 16 residues. The V and J ends lost 6 bases and 5 bases, in that order; junction bases with no gene match: 12. Germline CDR1 and CDR2: MNHEY and SMNVEV (reference sequence). This CDR3 is CASSPYTSGSSNEQYF. CDR3 nucleotides: TGTGCCAGCAGCCCTTACACTAGCGGGAGCTCTAACGAGCAGTACTTC.

V and J are TRBV7-9 and TRBJ1-4; the match to TRBD1 covers 8 bases. This CDR3 has 18 residues. V lost 1 base, J lost 0 bases, and 7 bases stayed unmatched. Germline loops: CDR1 SEHNR, CDR2 FQNEAQ (reference sequence). CDR3 sequence reads: CASSLGTGGLATNEKLFF. The CDR3 nucleotides read TGTGCCAGCAGCTTAGGTACAGGGGGACTTGCAACTAATGAAAAACTGTTTTTT.

This clone was recorded once. The rearrangement joins TRBV7-2 to TRBJ1-5; tentatively, D is TRBD1 (6 bases). Germline V gene lookup returns CDR1 SGHTA and CDR2 FQGNSA. The V and J ends lost 1 base and 1 base respectively, with 14 bases between them. The CDR3 contains 17 residues. The CDR3, as DNA: TGTGCCAGCAGCTTAGAAAGGACAGCCGGGAGCAATCAGCCCCAGCATTTT. Translation: CASSLERTAGSNQPQHF.